This T cell receptor (beta chain) emerged from a study of CD8 T cells in ankylosing spondylitis. This clonotype was seen ten or more times. Its antigen is undetermined. TCRdb redid the calling of the 5' RACE reads with MiXCR, one entry per CDR3 protein. The table records some 250,000 distinct CDR3 sequences, roughly a quarter of them present only once. V was clipped by 3 bases and J by 4 bases, with 9 bases between them. CDR1 is SQVTM and CDR2 is ANQGSEA in the germline V gene. The CDR3 is made up of 12 amino acids. Study-wide results and limits: Matched synovial fluid from ankylosing spondylitis patients was reported to be enriched for disease-linked clones. A TCR beta motif of roughly 8 highly homologous variants appeared characteristic of ankylosing spondylitis blood.

The chain is built from TRBV29-1 and TRBJ2-5; D is ambiguous. The clonotype was recovered from a male donor with ankylosing spondylitis or in good health (not recorded which). The sequencing sample was made of blood, either unsorted or a sorted T cell fraction (not recorded which). As DNA, the CDR3 is TGCAGCGTTGACCCTATGGGAGAGACCCAGTACTTC. Protein sequence: CSVDPMGETQYF.